The 18 T cell receptor beta chains below come from one sample, sequenced in a study of control samples from healthy donors and cancer patients. Measured with immunoSEQ multiplex PCR; TCRdb has only the in-frame clones, and not every one. Seen here are 90,000 to 100,000 clones, roughly three quarters observed once, and the top ten hold 8% to 11%. Sequenced sample: blood. All receptors come from a woman in her 30s in good health.

The chain recombines TRBV21-1 with TRBJ2-7; the table's D call of TRBD1 was not tested on the DNA. TRBV21-1 is a documented pseudogene. CDR3 size: 16 residues. Written as DNA, the CDR3 is TGTGCCAGCAGCCATTCTCCGGGACAGATCCCCTACGAGCAGTACTTC. Translation gives CASSHSPGQIPYEQYF.

The chain recombines TRBV5-1 with TRBJ2-7, with 11 nucleotides matching TRBD2. CDR3 size: 15 residues. Germline V gene sequence: CDR1 SGHRS, CDR2 YFSETQ. The V and J ends lost 4 bases and 0 bases, in that order; junction bases with no gene match: 3. As DNA, the CDR3 is TGCGCCAGCAGCACGGGGACTAGCGGCTCCTACGAGCAGTACTTC. It translates to CASSTGTSGSYEQYF. The full variable domain, with the rest looked up from reference TRBV5-1 and TRBJ2-7, is KAGVTQTPRYLIKTRGQQVTLSCSPISGHRSVSWYQQTPGQGLQFLFEYFSETQRNKGNFPGRFSGRQFSNSRSEMNVSTLELGDSALYLCASSTGTSGSYEQYFGPGTRLTVT.

This clone was recorded once. V and J are TRBV5-6 and TRBJ1-1; 9 bases line up with TRBD1. The CDR3 length is 15 residues. Per the germline V gene, CDR1 is SGHDT and CDR2 is YYEEEE. The ends lost 0 bases at V and 3 bases at J; junction bases unmatched: 3. CDR3 protein: CASSLDGTGYTEAFF. The CDR3 DNA sequence: TGTGCCAGCAGCTTGGACGGGACAGGGTACACTGAAGCTTTCTTT. Supplemented by reference TRBV5-6 and TRBJ1-1, the full variable domain reads DAGVTQSPTHLIKTRGQQVTLRCSPKSGHDTVSWYQQALGQGPQFIFQYYEEEERQRGNFPDRFSGHQFPNYSSELNVNALLLGDSALYLCASSLDGTGYTEAFFGQGTRLTVV.

J is TRBJ2-7 and V is TRBV5-4; 10 bases align to TRBD1. The CDR3 is made up of 16 amino acids. Germline-derived CDR1 and CDR2 are SGHNT and YYREEE (reference sequence). J was trimmed by 2 bases and V by 4 bases; bases with no gene match: 9. CDR3 in amino acids: CASSLAGQGRAYEQYF. CDR3 in DNA: TGTGCCAGCAGCCTCGCGGGACAGGGGAGAGCCTACGAGCAGTACTTC.

The chain carries TRBV15 and TRBJ1-6, with 7 nucleotides matching TRBD1. Looked up from germline, CDR1 is LNHNV and CDR2 is YYDKDF (reference sequence). J lost 4 bases, V lost 5 bases, and 8 bases had no gene match. The CDR3 is made up of 16 amino acids. This chain's CDR3 is CATSLRGATYNSPLHF. Written as DNA, the CDR3 is TGTGCCACCAGCCTCAGGGGGGCCACTTATAATTCACCCCTCCACTTT.

This chain uses TRBV5-1 with TRBJ1-4; D remains ambiguous. CDR1 is SGHRS and CDR2 is YFSETQ in the germline V gene. Trimming pared 2 bases from V and 3 bases from J, leaving 11 bases between. The length of the CDR3 is 15 residues. The CDR3 spells CASSFRAGPNEKLFF. CDR3 coding DNA: TGCGCCAGCAGCTTTCGGGCAGGTCCTAATGAAAAACTGTTTTTT.

The chain uses TRBV9 and TRBJ2-7; D remains unclear. Germline-derived CDR1 and CDR2 are SGDLS and YYNGEE. The CDR3 runs to 13 residues. V was shortened by 3 bases and J by 6 bases, with 13 bases between the two germline ends. The CDR3 region is CASSGASSSEQYF. In DNA, the CDR3 is TGTGCCAGCAGCGGAGCTTCGAGTTCCGAGCAGTACTTC.

This chain joins TRBV29-1 and TRBJ1-2; D is unclear. Germline V gives CDR1 SQVTM, CDR2 ANQGSEA. The CDR3 has 9 amino acids. The V end was cut by 7 bases, the J end by 2 bases, with 2 bases between. In DNA form, the CDR3 reads TGCAGCGAGAACTATGGCTACACCTTC. Amino acid sequence: CSENYGYTF.

This clone has only a few counts. This sample also contains other DNA sequences that code for the same CDR3. The gene calls are TRBV29-1 and TRBJ1-2; D not resolved. The length of the CDR3 is 13 residues. V was clipped by 0 bases and J by 2 bases, with 7 bases between them. Per the germline V gene, CDR1 is SQVTM and CDR2 is ANQGSEA. CDR3 sequence reads: CSVEEPGNYGYTF. For the CDR3, the DNA is TGCAGCGTTGAAGAACCGGGGAACTATGGCTACACCTTC.

The CDR3 nucleotides are TGCGCCAGCGCAGACAGGGTTGACTCACCCCTCCACTTT. This translates into CASADRVDSPLHF. The genes are TRBV5-1 and TRBJ1-6; 7 positions agree with TRBD1. There are 13 residues in the CDR3. CDR1 and CDR2 (germline): SGHRS, YFSETQ. The ends lost 7 bases at V and 10 bases at J; junction bases unmatched: 8.

The CDR3 region is CASSNPSGQSSYEQYF. Here the CDR3 DNA reads TGTGCCAGCAGCAACCCCTCGGGACAAAGCTCCTACGAGCAGTACTTC. The chain combines TRBV7-2 with TRBJ2-7, with D possibly TRBD1 on 6 matching bases. The CDR3 has 16 residues. Germline V gene data show CDR1 as SGHTA and CDR2 as FQGNSA. V was shortened by 5 bases and J by 0 bases, with 17 bases between the two germline ends.

The V call is TRBV6-2 or TRBV6-3, the J call TRBJ1-1, with a weak D call TRBD1 (5 bases). The CDR3 sequence is 15 residues long. V dropped 4 bases and J dropped 2 bases, with 14 bases sitting between them. Germline loops: CDR1 MNHEY, CDR2 SVGEGT. The CDR3 region is CASSSQWDPNTEAFF. CDR3 in DNA: TGTGCCAGCAGTTCCCAATGGGACCCCAACACTGAAGCTTTCTTT.

In nucleotides, the CDR3 is TGTGCCAGTAGTATAGTACAGGGAGACGAGCAGTACTTC. It codes for CASSIVQGDEQYF. The chain uses TRBV19 and TRBJ2-7, with D possibly being TRBD1 (6 bases). Per germline, CDR1 LNHDA and CDR2 SQIVND (reference sequence). The CDR3 totals 13 residues. The germline V and J ends were trimmed by 1 base and 5 bases, with 9 bases remaining between them.

This chain links TRBV6-2 or TRBV6-3 with TRBJ2-3; TRBD1 is a possible D gene (7 bases). The V and J ends lost 5 bases and 0 bases respectively, with 18 bases between them. In germline, CDR1 is MNHEY, CDR2 SVGEGT. The CDR3 contains 17 residues. The CDR3 nucleotides read TGTGCCAGCAGTCCGTCCAGGGGGGCCCTTAGCACAGATACGCAGTATTTT. As protein: CASSPSRGALSTDTQYF.

This clone was counted between two and nine times. The chain has TRBV1 and TRBJ1-2. TRBV1 is classified as a pseudogene. The CDR3 length is 10 residues. The CDR3 here is CTLRAYGYTF. The CDR3 coding sequence is TGCACCCTCCGGGCCTATGGCTACACCTTC.

The DNA of the CDR3 is TGTGCCAGCAGCTTCCGTGAGACACTTGAAGCTTTCTTT. It encodes CASSFRETLEAFF. The chain is built from TRBV6-5 and TRBJ1-1, with D hard to call. Deletions cut 6 bases from V and 7 bases from J, with 15 bases between. Germline-derived CDR1 and CDR2 are MNHEY and SVGAGI. The CDR3 contains 13 residues.

The CDR3 DNA reads TGTGCCAGCAGCCCGGGAGACAGGAAAACTAACTATGGCTACACCTTC. Its translation: CASSPGDRKTNYGYTF. The chain employs TRBV7-3 and TRBJ1-2, with a tentative D call TRBD1 (6 bases). Germline CDR1 is SGHTA and CDR2 is FQGTGA. V was trimmed by 5 bases and J by 0 bases, leaving 16 bases between them. The CDR3 consists of 16 residues.

V and J are TRBV30 and TRBJ2-4; 11 positions match TRBD1. The CDR3 extends over 13 amino acids. V shed 2 bases and J 8 bases; nucleotides not matched to a gene: 2. Per the germline V gene, CDR1 is GTSNPN and CDR2 is SVGIG (reference sequence). The CDR3 protein is CAWSRDRGDIQYF. CDR3 sequence (DNA): TGTGCCTGGAGTCGGGACAGGGGGGACATTCAGTACTTC. The entire variable domain, with the rest obtained from reference TRBV30 and TRBJ2-4, is as follows: SQTIHQWPATLVQPVGSPLSLECTVEGTSNPNLYWYRQAAGRGLQLLFYSVGIGQISSEVPQNLSASRPQDRQFILSSKKLLLSDSGFYLCAWSRDRGDIQYFGAGTRLSVL.